Presented here are 9 T cell receptor beta chains from one specimen sequenced in a study of T-cell reconstitution after alpha-beta-depleted transplantation in children. This sample's TCRbeta library carried unique molecular identifier barcodes. TCRdb re-analysed the PCR reads in MiXCR, keeping a single row per CDR3 protein. This sample has 580,000 or so distinct CDR3 sequences, with under 30% found just once. Sequenced material: PBMCs, mostly from graft donor cells, taken 360 days after TCRalphabeta/CD19-depleted stem cell transplant. The receptor set was obtained from a boy in the first two years of life who had a stem cell transplant for acute myeloid leukemia, so the T cells may come from the graft donor.

The CDR3 nucleotides are TGTGCCGTTGGAGGGGGGGAGACCCAGTACTTC. Protein product: CAVGGGETQYF. The chain is built from TRBV25-1 and TRBJ2-5; D may correspond to TRBD1 or TRBD2 (6 bases each). Germline CDR1 MGHDK, CDR2 SYGVNS. V dropped 11 bases and J dropped 5 bases, with 12 bases sitting between them. The CDR3 contains 11 residues.

There are many counts of this clonotype. The chain has TRBV20-1 and TRBJ2-3, with D unresolved. Germline V gives CDR1 DFQATT, CDR2 SNEGSKA (reference sequence). Between the trimmed V and J ends, which lost 0 bases and 6 bases, there was a span of 4 bases. The CDR3 totals 11 residues. The CDR3 DNA is TGCAGTGCTAGAGATCAGGATACGCAGTATTTT. Protein: CSARDQDTQYF.

There are a few counts of this clonotype. This chain uses TRBV7-9 with TRBJ2-7; 8 positions agree with TRBD1. CDR3 length equals 14 residues. Germline lookup yields CDR1 SEHNR and CDR2 FQNEAQ (reference sequence). V lost 4 bases and J lost 6; bases outside the gene matches: 8. The CDR3 DNA follows: TGTGCCAGCAGCTCTCAGGGGGCATTGGGCGAGCAGTACGTC. Its protein is CASSSQGALGEQYV.

This clonotype occurred many times. This chain connects TRBV7-2 to TRBJ2-7; perhaps TRBD2 as D (6 bases). The V and J ends lost 1 base and 9 bases respectively, with 13 bases between them. This CDR3 region has 13 residues. Germline CDR1 reads SGHTA; CDR2 reads FQGNSA. CDR3 DNA sequence: TGTGCCAGCAGCTTAGGGTGGAGGGAGGCGCAGTACTTC. Encoded protein: CASSLGWREAQYF.

The chain has TRBV20-1 and TRBJ1-1; D possibly corresponds to TRBD1 (5 bases). This CDR3 has 18 residues. V lost 0 bases to trimming and J lost 0 bases, with 20 bases between them. The germline V gene encodes CDR1 DFQATT and CDR2 SNEGSKA (reference sequence). The CDR3 coding sequence is TGCAGTGCTAGAGATCTCCAGGGCAGGGTTCGGATGAACACTGAAGCTTTCTTT. Residues: CSARDLQGRVRMNTEAFF.

This clonotype was found a few times. The rearrangement links TRBV6-1 to TRBJ1-1; 11 bases line up with TRBD1. The CDR3 runs 16 residues. Germline V CDR1 and CDR2: MNHNS, SASEGT. The junction had 14 bases not matched to a gene; V was cut back by 7 bases and J by 7 bases. CDR3 residues: CASNTPLGTGGVEAFF. The CDR3 DNA is TGTGCCAGCAACACCCCTCTTGGGACAGGGGGGGTTGAAGCTTTCTTT.

The chain links TRBV5-1 to TRBJ2-7; a possible D gene is TRBD1 (6 bases). The V end was cut by 1 base, the J end by 2 bases, with 16 bases between. Germline loops: CDR1 SGHRS, CDR2 YFSETQ. The CDR3 runs 16 residues. CDR3 sequence reads: CASSLSSGHLAYEQYF. CDR3 DNA: TGCGCCAGCAGCTTGAGCTCGGGACACCTCGCCTACGAGCAGTACTTC.

The chain employs TRBV20-1 and TRBJ2-2; 7 positions match TRBD1. The ends lost 4 bases at V and 6 bases at J; junction bases unmatched: 8. The CDR3 consists of 14 residues. CDR1 is DFQATT and CDR2 is SNEGSKA in the germline V gene (reference sequence). CDR3 in amino acids: CSATTGFPAGELFF. The CDR3 bases are TGCAGTGCTACGACAGGGTTTCCCGCCGGGGAGCTGTTTTTT.

This clonotype was counted ten times or more. This sequence joins TRBV20-1 and TRBJ2-3; D possibly matches TRBD1 or TRBD2 (5 bases each). With 5 bases removed from V and 2 bases from J, the gap between germline ends came to 14 bases. Germline-derived CDR1 and CDR2 are DFQATT and SNEGSKA (reference sequence). The CDR3 has 14 amino acids. As DNA, the CDR3 is TGCAGTGCTCTACTTGGGGACGCCACAGATACGCAGTATTTT. Its protein is CSALLGDATDTQYF.